This T cell receptor beta chain was documented in a study of cytomegalovirus exposure and HLA in healthy donors. The PCR had 60 Vbeta and 13 Jbeta primers. Generated by immunoSEQ multiplex PCR, the TCRdb table keeps only in-frame clones and is missing some. Its table records some 200,000 clones. Trimming pared 11 bases from V and 4 bases from J, leaving 24 bases between. The CDR3 extends over 15 amino acids. CDR1 is LNHNV and CDR2 is YYDKDF in the germline V gene (reference sequence). The sequenced sample consisted of PBMCs. The TCR sequence derives from a woman aged 18 to 35 in good health and CMV-seropositive. The chain joins TRBV15 to TRBJ2-7; tentative D call: TRBD1 (6 bases). This CDR3 reads CAPRGEGTRTYEQYF. The CDR3 DNA reads TGTGCCCCAAGGGGAGAAGGGACACGAACTTACGAGCAGTACTTC.